These 13 T cell receptor beta chains were sequenced from one sample in a study of T-cell memory formation after mild COVID-19. TCRdb re-analysed the 5' RACE reads in MiXCR, keeping a single row per CDR3 protein. Of 350,000 to 500,000 distinct CDR3 sequences in the sample, under 25% were seen once. The source material was PBMCs or a T cell subset sorted from them (not recorded which). The receptor set was obtained from an adult woman who had mild COVID-19 (a few samples of this study predate the infection). Cell type and time point are not known.

The rearrangement joins TRBV25-1 to TRBJ2-3, with D perhaps matching TRBD1 (6 bases). CDR1 is MGHDK and CDR2 is SYGVNS in the germline V gene. The CDR3 contains 12 residues. V gave up 9 bases and J gave up 1 base, with 8 bases separating them. The CDR3 DNA reads TGTGCCAGAAAGGGGGGCACAGATACGCAGTATTTT. Translated: CARKGGTDTQYF.

This chain links TRBV25-1 with TRBJ1-2, with a possible D match to TRBD1 (5 bases). CDR3 size: 14 residues. CDR1 is MGHDK, CDR2 SYGVNS, per germline. V was trimmed by 7 bases and J by 3 bases, leaving 15 bases between them. For the CDR3, the DNA is TGTGCCAGCACCCTGGGGGGGGTGGACTATGGCTACACCTTC. It is translated as CASTLGGVDYGYTF.

The chain combines TRBV29-1 with TRBJ2-5; the D is unclear. V dropped 3 bases and J dropped 0 bases, with 5 bases sitting between them. This CDR3 comprises 12 residues. Germline CDR1 is SQVTM and CDR2 is ANQGSEA. The CDR3 DNA reads as TGCAGCGTTGACCGGGACCAAGAGACCCAGTACTTC. The encoded protein is CSVDRDQETQYF. Based on the CDR3 plus reference TRBV29-1 and TRBJ2-5, the full variable domain is SAVISQKPSRDICQRGTSLTIQCQVDSQVTMMFWYRQQPGQSLTLIATANQGSEATYESGFVIDKFPISRPNLTFSTLTVSNMSPEDSSIYLCSVDRDQETQYFGPGTRLLVL.

J is TRBJ2-3 and V is TRBV20-1; D remains unclear. Germline lookup yields CDR1 DFQATT and CDR2 SNEGSKA (reference sequence). The CDR3 has 11 amino acids. V lost 5 bases, J lost 2 bases, and 5 bases lay in between. The CDR3 protein is CSALPTDTQYF. The CDR3 bases are TGCAGTGCTTTACCCACAGATACGCAGTATTTT.

This clonotype appeared a few times. The V and J genes are TRBV18 and TRBJ2-1, with TRBD2 identical over 10 bases. CDR1 KGHSH and CDR2 LQKENI come from the germline V gene. The trim removed 3 bases at V and 8 bases at J, leaving 10 bases unmatched. The CDR3 has 16 residues. The CDR3 here is CASSPIIASGGYEQFF. The CDR3, as DNA: TGTGCCAGCTCACCGATTATTGCTAGCGGGGGCTATGAGCAGTTCTTC.

The chain couples TRBV7-8 to TRBJ2-7; perhaps TRBD2 as D (6 bases). Trimming shortened V by 6 bases and J by 3 bases, and 21 bases separated the two germline ends. There are 16 residues in the CDR3. Looked up from germline, CDR1 is SGHVS and CDR2 is FQNEAQ. In nucleotides, the CDR3 is TGTGCCAGCAGGCCGCTCGGGACTGGGCGATACTACGAGCAGTACTTC. This codes for CASRPLGTGRYYEQYF.

There are many counts of this clonotype. J is TRBJ2-7 and V is TRBV12-3 or TRBV12-4; 11 bases are a match to TRBD1. The CDR3 is 18 residues long. V gave up 2 bases and J gave up 1 base; unmatched junction bases: 10. DNA for the CDR3: TGTGCCAGCAGTTTAAGGGGGACAGGGGGAATCTCTTCCTACGAGCAGTACTTC. Translating gives CASSLRGTGGISSYEQYF.

This clonotype was recorded a few times. V gene TRBV6-6 combines with J gene TRBJ2-2; 8 nucleotides line up with TRBD1. Looked up from germline, CDR1 is MNHNY and CDR2 is SVGAGI (reference sequence). V lost 2 bases, J lost 4 bases, and 9 bases stayed unmatched. The CDR3 is 17 residues long. This CDR3 is CASSYPGNRGVTGELFF. The CDR3 coding sequence is TGTGCCAGCAGTTACCCTGGAAACAGGGGGGTCACCGGGGAGCTGTTTTTT.

This chain connects TRBV7-2 to TRBJ2-1, with 7 nucleotides matching TRBD2. Germline CDR1 SGHTA, CDR2 FQGNSA. The CDR3 sequence is 14 residues long. The V and J ends lost 2 bases and 7 bases, in that order; junction bases with no gene match: 5. The CDR3 nucleotides read TGTGCCAGCAGCTTAACGAGACTAGCAAATGAGCAGTTCTTC. Protein: CASSLTRLANEQFF.

The chain uses TRBV5-1 and TRBJ2-6; weak D call: TRBD1 (7 bases). The V end lost 0 bases, the J end lost 0 bases, and 10 bases lay between the germline ends. Per germline, CDR1 SGHRS and CDR2 YFSETQ. The CDR3 contains 17 residues. CDR3 sequence: CASSLVRGDSGANVLTF. Written as DNA, the CDR3 is TGCGCCAGCAGCTTGGTCAGGGGGGACTCTGGGGCCAACGTCCTGACTTTC.

This clonotype occurred a few times. The V gene is TRBV7-2, the J gene TRBJ1-2; no firm D call. Deletions cut 2 bases from V and 6 bases from J, with 19 bases between. This CDR3 has 16 amino acids. CDR1 is SGHTA, CDR2 FQGNSA, per germline. CDR3 bases: TGTGCCAGCAGCTTATCTAGGGTGCCCTCTAGGCATGGCTACACCTTC. Its translation is CASSLSRVPSRHGYTF.

The V gene is TRBV6-5, the J gene TRBJ2-4; TRBD2 might be the D (5 bases). The V and J ends lost 4 bases and 16 bases respectively, with 17 bases between them. Germline V gives CDR1 MNHEY, CDR2 SVGAGI. The CDR3 totals 12 residues. The CDR3 is CASSSGGARVYF. CDR3 coding DNA: TGTGCCAGCAGTTCAGGAGGCGCGCGAGTTTACTTC.

Comments on this clonotype: One end of the junction does not line up with germline, which may come from a read error. This chain links TRBV11-2 with TRBJ2-3, with D perhaps TRBD1 (6 bases). The germline CDR1 and CDR2 sequences are SGHAT and FQNNGV. This CDR3 is 10 amino acids long. The CDR3 sequence is CASSGTFLHF. CDR3 coding DNA: TGTGCCAGCAGCGGGACATTTCTGCATTTT. The full variable domain, in which reference TRBV11-2 and TRBJ2-3 provide the parts outside the CDR3, is EAGVAQSPRYKIIEKRQSVAFWCNPISGHATLYWYQQILGQGPKLLIQFQNNGVVDDSQLPKDRFSAERLKGVDSTLKIQPAKLEDSAVYLCASSGTFLHFGPGTRLTVL.